This entry lists 5 T cell receptor beta chains sequenced from one sample in a study of PD-L1 blockade in urothelial cancer. Time point defined: peripheral blood 6 weeks after treatment start. Data came from immunoSEQ multiplex PCR; TCRdb stores just in-frame clones and leaves some out. The sample records 25,000 to 30,000 clones, 79% being singletons. The sample here was PBMCs, taken around atezolizumab (anti-PD-L1) treatment. These TCRs come from a man in his 70s with urothelial cancer.

This chain's CDR3 is CASGPDRGFGYTF. In DNA, the CDR3 is TGTGCCAGCGGACCAGACAGGGGTTTTGGCTACACCTTC. V is TRBV5-5 and J is TRBJ1-2; 8 bases match TRBD1. The CDR3 loop spans 13 amino acids. J was trimmed by 7 bases and V by 7 bases; bases with no gene match: 9. CDR1 SGHKS and CDR2 YYEKEE come from the germline V gene (reference sequence).

The rearrangement uses TRBV29-1 and TRBJ1-2, with 11 bases matching TRBD1. Germline values: CDR1 SQVTM, CDR2 ANQGSEA. The V gene end was trimmed by 7 bases and the J gene end by 8 bases; junction bases not matched to a gene: 9. The length of the CDR3 is 13 residues. The CDR3 DNA reads as TGCAGCGGGGGGACAGGGGGGATAGGGGGCTACACCTTC. As protein: CSGGTGGIGGYTF.

The rearrangement uses TRBV29-1 and TRBJ2-5; the D gene is possibly TRBD1 (5 bases). The length of the CDR3 is 13 residues. V shed 5 bases and J shed 4 bases, with 14 bases lying between them. Germline CDR1 reads SQVTM; CDR2 reads ANQGSEA. The CDR3 here is CSVQGSAGETQYF. The CDR3 DNA follows: TGCAGCGTTCAGGGCTCGGCAGGAGAGACCCAGTACTTC.

The genes are TRBV29-1 and TRBJ2-3; D gene unclear. This CDR3 has 14 amino acids. CDR1 and CDR2 from the germline V gene are SQVTM and ANQGSEA. V lost 7 bases and J 0 bases, leaving 14 bases between the germline ends. DNA for the CDR3: TGCAGCGCGAAGTTGGGCAGAAGCACAGATACGCAGTATTTT. This codes for CSAKLGRSTDTQYF.

V is TRBV5-1 and J is TRBJ1-2; D gene ambiguous. Germline CDR1 and CDR2: SGHRS and YFSETQ. Trimming left V 4 bases short and J 3 bases short, with 16 bases between. The CDR3 length is 15 residues. DNA for the CDR3: TGCGCCAGCAGCCCCTACACCCGGAGGGACTATGGCTACACCTTC. This codes for CASSPYTRRDYGYTF.